Presented here are 3 T cell receptor beta chains from one specimen sequenced in a study of blood T cell repertoires in COVID-19. Only in-frame clones appear in the TCRdb table, and some are missing; sequencing was by immunoSEQ multiplex PCR. Found here are a few hundred thousand clones, 70% to 90% of them singletons; the top ten hold around 4%. The sequenced sample consisted of PBMCs or T cells enriched from blood (not recorded which). All receptors come from a woman aged 40 to 50 with acute COVID-19.

On this clone: The sample holds other DNA sequences that translate to the same CDR3. The chain has TRBV6-5 and TRBJ1-1; 8 bases are a match to TRBD1. CDR3 length: 14 residues. The junction had 8 bases not matched to a gene; V was cut back by 6 bases and J by 5 bases. The germline V gene has CDR1 MNHEY and CDR2 SVGAGI. DNA for the CDR3: TGTGCCAGCAGCTACACAGGGGGTAGGACTGAAGCTTTCTTT. This sequence encodes CASSYTGGRTEAFF.

This sequence joins TRBV11-3 and TRBJ2-5; TRBD2 matches 7 bases. With V trimmed by 0 bases and J by 4 bases, 2 bases remained unmatched. There are 14 residues in the CDR3. Germline V CDR1 and CDR2: SGHNT, YENEEA. CDR3 loop: CASSLDGRGETQYF. The CDR3 nucleotides are TGTGCCAGCAGCTTAGATGGGAGGGGAGAGACCCAGTACTTC.

This clone was seen a single time. The chain joins TRBV6-5 to TRBJ2-7, with 7 bases lining up with TRBD1. The trim removed 2 bases at V and 4 bases at J, leaving 2 bases unmatched. The CDR3 has 13 amino acids. In germline, CDR1 is MNHEY, CDR2 SVGAGI. The CDR3 spells CASSYLTGYEQYF. The CDR3 coding sequence is TGTGCCAGCAGTTACCTGACAGGGTACGAGCAGTACTTC.